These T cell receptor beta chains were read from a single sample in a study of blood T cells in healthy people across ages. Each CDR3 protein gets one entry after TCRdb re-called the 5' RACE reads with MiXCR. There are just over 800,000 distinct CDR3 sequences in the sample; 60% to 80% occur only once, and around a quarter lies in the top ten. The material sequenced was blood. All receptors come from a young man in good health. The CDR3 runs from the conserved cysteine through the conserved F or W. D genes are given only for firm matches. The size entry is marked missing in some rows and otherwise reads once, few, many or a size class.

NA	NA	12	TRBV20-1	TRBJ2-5	TGCAGTGCCCCCAGACTCCAAGAGATCCAGTACTTC	CSAPRLQEIQYF
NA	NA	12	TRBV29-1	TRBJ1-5	TGCAGCGTTGAGGACCAAGGACAGCCCCAGCATTTT	CSVEDQGQPQHF
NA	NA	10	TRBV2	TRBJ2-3	TGTGCTGTGGCGGGAAATACGCAGTATTTT	CAVAGNTQYF
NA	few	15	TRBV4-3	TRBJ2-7	TGCGCCAGCAGCCAAGGAGGCAGGGGAATCGACGAGCAGTACTTC	CASSQGGRGIDEQYF
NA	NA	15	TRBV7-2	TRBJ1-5	TGTGCCAGCAGCTTAGGGCCGGGGTTGGTTCAGCCCCAGCATTTT	CASSLGPGLVQPQHF
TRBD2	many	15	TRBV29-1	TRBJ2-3	TGCAGCGCCGCGTTTACAGCGGGGTGGACAGATACGCAGTATTTT	CSAAFTAGWTDTQYF
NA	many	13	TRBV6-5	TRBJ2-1	TGTGCCAGCAGTTCCGGCGGGCAGAATGAGCAGTTCTTC	CASSSGGQNEQFF
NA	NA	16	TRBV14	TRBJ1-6	TGTGCCAGCAGCCAAAGACCAAGCTCCTATAATTCACCCCTCCACTTT	CASSQRPSSYNSPLHF
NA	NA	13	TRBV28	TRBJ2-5	TGTGCCATTACATCAGGGTTCGTGCCAGAGGGGTACTTC	CAITSGFVPEGYF
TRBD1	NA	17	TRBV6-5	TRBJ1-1	TGTGCCAGCAGTTACGTACTGGACAGGGGTTTGAACACTGAAGCTTTCTTT	CASSYVLDRGLNTEAFF
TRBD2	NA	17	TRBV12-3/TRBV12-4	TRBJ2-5	TGTGCCAGCAAAAGGACTAGCGGGGGGCCGCGGATGGAGACCCAGTACTTC	CASKRTSGGPRMETQYF
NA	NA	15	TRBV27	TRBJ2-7	TGTGCCAGCAGTTTCGGGGGAGCGCTCTCCTACGAGCAGTACTTC	CASSFGGALSYEQYF
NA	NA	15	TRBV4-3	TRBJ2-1	TGCGCCAGCAGCGCAACAGGGAGGGGGCTCGGTGAGCAGTTCTTC	CASSATGRGLGEQFF
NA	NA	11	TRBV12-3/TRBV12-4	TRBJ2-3	TGTGCCATCAAAGAGTCTGATACGCAGTATTTT	CAIKESDTQYF
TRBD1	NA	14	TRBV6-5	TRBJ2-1	TGTGCCAGCAGTTACCGGGACAGGGATACTGAGCAGTTCTTC	CASSYRDRDTEQFF
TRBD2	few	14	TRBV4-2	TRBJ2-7	TGTGCCAGCAGCCAGAGGACTAGTCCCTACGAGCAGTACTTC	CASSQRTSPYEQYF
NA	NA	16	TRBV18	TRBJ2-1	TGTGCCAGCTCACCGCCTTGGGATACGATCCGGGATGAGCAGTTCTTC	CASSPPWDTIRDEQFF
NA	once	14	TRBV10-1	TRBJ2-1	TGCGCCAGCAGCGGGACACCAGGACACAATGAGCAGTTCTTC	CASSGTPGHNEQFF
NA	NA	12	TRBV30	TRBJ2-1	TGTGCCTGGAGTTCGGGTTACAATGAGCAGTTCTTC	CAWSSGYNEQFF
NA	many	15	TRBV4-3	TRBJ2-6	TGTGCCAGCAGCCAAGCGGGCTCTGGGGCCAACGTCCTGACTTTC	CASSQAGSGANVLTF
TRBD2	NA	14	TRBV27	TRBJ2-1	TGTGCCAGCAGCAGACTAGCGGGAATTAATGAGCAGTTCTTC	CASSRLAGINEQFF
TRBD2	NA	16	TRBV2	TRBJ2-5	TGTGCCAGCAGGACTAGCGGGGGGTTATTTGAAGAGACCCAGTACTTC	CASRTSGGLFEETQYF
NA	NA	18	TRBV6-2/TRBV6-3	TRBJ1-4	TGTGCCAGCAGTTTTCAATACCGGGCTACGGGCCGGGGTGAAAAACTGTTTTTT	CASSFQYRATGRGEKLFF
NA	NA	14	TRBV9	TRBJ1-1	TGTGCCAGCAGCCCCGGCAAAGGGGACACTGAAGCTTTCTTT	CASSPGKGDTEAFF
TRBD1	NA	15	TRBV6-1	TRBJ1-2	TGTGCCAGCAGCCACAGGACAGGGGCTAACTATGGCTACACCTTC	CASSHRTGANYGYTF
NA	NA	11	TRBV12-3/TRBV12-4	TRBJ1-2	TGTGCCAGCAGTTTTTCCCCTAGGTACACCTTC	CASSFSPRYTF
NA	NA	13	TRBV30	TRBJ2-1	TGTGCCTGGGCCGACCAAGATTGGAATGAGCAGTTCTTC	CAWADQDWNEQFF
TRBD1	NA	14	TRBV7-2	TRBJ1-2	TGTGCCAGCAGCCCGATGCGACAGGGAGCAGGCTACACCTTC	CASSPMRQGAGYTF
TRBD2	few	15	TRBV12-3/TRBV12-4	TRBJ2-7	TGTGCCAGCAGTTTCCCCGGGGGGGAGGTCTACGAGCAGTACTTC	CASSFPGGEVYEQYF
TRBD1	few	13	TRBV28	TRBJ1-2	TGTGCCATCCCAAGACAGGGGGCGCATGGCTACACCTTC	CAIPRQGAHGYTF
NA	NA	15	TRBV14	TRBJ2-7	TGTGCCAGCAGCGGTCGTCCCCACGGAACCTACGAGCAGTACTTC	CASSGRPHGTYEQYF
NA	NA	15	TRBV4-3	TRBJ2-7	TGCGCCAGCAGCCAAGCCCCGGGCCTCTCCTACGAGCAGTACTTC	CASSQAPGLSYEQYF
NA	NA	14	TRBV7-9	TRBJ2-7	TGTGCCAGCAGCTTAGTTCGGATAGAGCAAGCCCAGTACTTC	CASSLVRIEQAQYF
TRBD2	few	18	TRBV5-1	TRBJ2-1	TGCGCCAGCAGCGGCCTAGCGGACCTTTCGAGCTCCTACAATGAGCAGTTCTTC	CASSGLADLSSSYNEQFF
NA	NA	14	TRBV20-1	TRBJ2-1	TGCAGTGCTAACCCGACAGATACCTACAATGAGCAGTTCTTC	CSANPTDTYNEQFF
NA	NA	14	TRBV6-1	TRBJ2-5	TGTGCCAGCAGTGCGGATGGGGGAGGTGAGACCCAGTACTTC	CASSADGGGETQYF
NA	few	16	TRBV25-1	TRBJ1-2	TGTGCCAGCAGTGAATTACTGGAGGGCTTGAACTATGGCTACACCTTC	CASSELLEGLNYGYTF
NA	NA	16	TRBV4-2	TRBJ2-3	TGTGCCAGCAGCCAGCATAGCGGTCCTCGCACAGATACGCAGTATTTT	CASSQHSGPRTDTQYF
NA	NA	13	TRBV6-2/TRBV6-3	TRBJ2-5	TGTGCCAGCAGTTACGGGATCCAAGAGACCCAGTACTTC	CASSYGIQETQYF
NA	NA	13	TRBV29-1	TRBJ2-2	TGCAGCGTTGCGAGGACAGACACCGGGGAGCTGTTTTTT	CSVARTDTGELFF
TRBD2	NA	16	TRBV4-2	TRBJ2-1	TGTGCCAGCAGCCAAGAAATGGCGGGAGCCTACAATGAGCAGTTCTTC	CASSQEMAGAYNEQFF
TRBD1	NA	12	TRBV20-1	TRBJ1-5	TGCAGTGCAACGACAGGGAGTCAGCCCCAGCATTTT	CSATTGSQPQHF
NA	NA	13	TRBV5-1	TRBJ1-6	TGCGCCAGCAGCTTCGATTATAATTCACCCCTCCACTTT	CASSFDYNSPLHF
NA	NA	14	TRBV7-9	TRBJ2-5	TGTGCCAGCAGCTTTTTGGAGGCTAAAGAGACCCAGTACTTC	CASSFLEAKETQYF
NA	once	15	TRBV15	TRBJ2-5	TGTGCCACCAGCAGAGAGGACAAACCCCAAGAGACCCAGTACTTC	CATSREDKPQETQYF
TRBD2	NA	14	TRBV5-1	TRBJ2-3	TGCGCCAGCAGCTGGACTAGCGGGGAAGATACGCAGTATTTT	CASSWTSGEDTQYF
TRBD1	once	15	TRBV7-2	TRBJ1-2	TGTGCCAGCAGCCGACAGGGGGCGCGAGGGTATGGCTACACCTTC	CASSRQGARGYGYTF
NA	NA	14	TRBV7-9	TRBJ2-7	TGTGCCAGCAGCTTAGGTCGGGGGCGCGACGAGCAGTACTTC	CASSLGRGRDEQYF
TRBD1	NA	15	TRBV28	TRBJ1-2	TGTGCCAGCAGTTTAGGGAACAGGGGCGGGGATGGCTACACCTTC	CASSLGNRGGDGYTF
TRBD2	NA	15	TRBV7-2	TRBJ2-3	TGTGCCAGCAGCACGCGGGGGGGAAGCACAGATACGCAGTATTTT	CASSTRGGSTDTQYF
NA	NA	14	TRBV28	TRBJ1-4	TGTGCCAGCAGTTTATCGGGGGGCCTTGAAAAACTGTTTTTT	CASSLSGGLEKLFF
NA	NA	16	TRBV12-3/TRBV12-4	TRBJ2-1	TGTGCCAGCAGCCACCGGATGGGGGTTCTCCGCAATGAGCAGTTCTTC	CASSHRMGVLRNEQFF
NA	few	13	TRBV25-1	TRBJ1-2	TGTGCCAGCAGTGCGGGAGGCGTCTATGGCTACACCTTC	CASSAGGVYGYTF
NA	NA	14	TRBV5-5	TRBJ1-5	TGTGCCAGCAGCCCCAGGCAGGGATTGAAGCCCCAGCATTTT	CASSPRQGLKPQHF
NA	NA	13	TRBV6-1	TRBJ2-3	TGTGCCAGCAGTGGTGACGACGGAGATACGCAGTATTTT	CASSGDDGDTQYF
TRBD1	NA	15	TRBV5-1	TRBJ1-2	TGCGCCAGCAGCTTGAGGGACAGGGGATCCGGTGGCTACACCTTC	CASSLRDRGSGGYTF